This T cell receptor beta chain was sequenced during a study of blood T cell repertoires in COVID-19. Study background: Researchers got acute and convalescent COVID-19 samples from the United States, Italy and Spain. From T cells, B-cell-depleted T cells, or PBMCs came the material, which was cDNA or gDNA.

Here immunoSEQ multiplex PCR was the method, and the copy in TCRdb shows in-frame clones only, minus some. Of around 190,000 clones listed, 70% to 85% are singletons. The germline CDR1 and CDR2 sequences are SGHDN and FVKESK. The V and J ends lost 3 bases and 4 bases respectively, with 21 bases between them. The CDR3 is made up of 17 amino acids. The source material was peripheral blood. This receptor was taken from a human donor in a cohort sampled during active COVID-19. The gene calls are TRBV14 and TRBJ1-1; D gene uncertain. The CDR3 loop reads CASSHLDTLSMGTEAFF. DNA of the CDR3: TGTGCCAGCAGCCACCTAGATACCTTGTCTATGGGCACTGAAGCTTTCTTT.